The source of this TCR beta chain is a study of OX40 agonist ivuxolimab in advanced cancers. Study-wide background: The treatment was a fully human IgG2 OX40 agonist, ivuxolimab. Patients receiving dose escalation had hepatocellular carcinoma, melanoma, renal cell or head and neck cancer. General observations from the study: In the 0.1 to 3.0 mg/kg range, CD4+ and CD8+ blood T cells had expanded clonally by week 6.

Sampling of blood occurred at baseline, cycle 4 day 1, and cycle 7 day 1. This clone was observed a single time. Antigen unknown. Assay used: immunoSEQ multiplex PCR; TCRdb lists only in-frame clones, some missing. The sample holds tens of thousands of clones, nearly 90% seen once. Trimming pared 4 bases from V and 2 bases from J, leaving 3 bases between. The germline V gene has CDR1 LNHNV and CDR2 YYDKDF (reference sequence). CDR3 length: 13 amino acids. This chain links TRBV15 with TRBJ1-6, with unresolved D. The receptor was derived from an adult with an advanced solid tumor such as melanoma, head and neck, liver or kidney cancer. The sample consisted of CD4+ or CD8+ T cells sorted from blood, taken in a trial of the OX40 agonist ivuxolimab. In nucleotides, the CDR3 is TGTGCCACCAGCACGGCCTATAATTCACCCCTCCACTTT. Its translation: CATSTAYNSPLHF.